The rows below give T cell receptor beta chains drawn from one sample of a study of early T cells in non-severe SARS-CoV-2 infection. TCRdb reanalysed the 5' RACE reads using MiXCR and keeps one entry per CDR3 protein. The sample carries over 90,000 distinct CDR3 sequences, roughly 12% recorded once. Sequenced material: whole blood, taken at baseline. These receptors were collected from an adult who was a healthcare worker with PCR-confirmed SARS-CoV-2 infection or an uninfected control (not recorded which). Both conserved end residues are trimmed from each CDR3. The order of the fields is clone size, J gene, V gene, CDR3 protein. Part of the rows lack a size; the others show once, few, many or a class for expanded clones.

.	TRBJ1-6	TRBV5-1	ASSLYSGSSYNSPLH
.	TRBJ1-3	TRBV30	AWSNHFGSSGNTIY
.	TRBJ2-3	TRBV28	ASSAAGTSGGPIQDTQY
many	TRBJ1-4	TRBV9	ASSVAGTVNEKLF
few	TRBJ2-3	TRBV6-6	ASWRGVNTQY
many	TRBJ1-2	TRBV13	ASSPTGGYGYT
.	TRBJ2-3	TRBV7-9	ASSSGIAGDTDTQY
.	TRBJ1-1	TRBV11-3	ASSLGRTGDTEAF
.	TRBJ2-1	TRBV7-6	ASSPREAQGRGQF
many	TRBJ2-1	TRBV2	ASSPERPSGRGGEQF
few	TRBJ2-1	TRBV11-3	ASRLNPVGNEQF
few	TRBJ2-5	TRBV20-1	SARVPGGQVPETQY
many	TRBJ2-4	TRBV9	ASSVAGLAGDIQY
.	TRBJ1-6	TRBV29-1	SEGTLTPLH
many	TRBJ2-7	TRBV11-2	ASSLDLSGEQY
.	TRBJ2-1	TRBV11-3	ASSPRGGRNRNEQF
.	TRBJ1-4	TRBV7-9	ASSLGQGQEEKLF
many	TRBJ2-7	TRBV7-4	ASSPRTSGAPAHYEQY
few	TRBJ2-1	TRBV12-3/TRBV12-4	ASSLLAGGPNEQF
.	TRBJ2-2	TRBV19	ASSIATVTNTGELF
.	TRBJ1-6	TRBV25-1	ASSDPLSALH
few	TRBJ2-2	TRBV6-5	ASSLGRAVGELF
many	TRBJ2-5	TRBV21-1	ASSKSNSRYQETQY
.	TRBJ2-7	TRBV28	ASSEGDEQY
few	TRBJ2-1	TRBV6-4	ASRENGRSYNEQF
many	TRBJ1-6	TRBV28	ASSSPGHLNRPLH
few	TRBJ2-7	TRBV20-1	SARDAGHQYYEQY
many	TRBJ2-7	TRBV9	ASSLSGTARYEQY
.	TRBJ2-7	TRBV7-2	ASSQRRAAEQY
many	TRBJ2-1	TRBV12-3/TRBV12-4	ASSLNRLPTDYYYNEQF
once	TRBJ2-5	TRBV6-5	ASSYTGTEEDQY
once	TRBJ2-7	TRBV5-4	ASSPGRGGYEQY
.	TRBJ2-5	TRBV11-2	ASSRLAGYQETQY
.	TRBJ2-1	TRBV20-1	SAGGGTGINEQF
many	TRBJ2-7	TRBV6-5	ASTSGGGRSEQY
.	TRBJ2-1	TRBV27	ASSTGTILTNEQF
few	TRBJ2-5	TRBV24-1	ATSDLQSGSSVETQY
many	TRBJ2-1	TRBV5-1	ASSAGTSGFNEQF
.	TRBJ2-4	TRBV11-3	ASSPWDGKNIQY
few	TRBJ2-3	TRBV15	ATSIGVAPRTDTQY
.	TRBJ1-1	TRBV25-1	ASRGTGGPRLNTEAF
.	TRBJ1-5	TRBV28	ASSLTGTGQPQH
few	TRBJ2-3	TRBV5-6	ASSLLGLDSGNGDTQY
many	TRBJ2-7	TRBV5-5	ASSLGTGPEQY
many	TRBJ1-4	TRBV7-9	ASSLATTLGANEKLF